Below, one TCR beta chain is given with its context. No antigen is known for it. This specimen comes from a study of OX40 agonist ivuxolimab in advanced cancers. Study as a whole: Ivuxolimab is an agonistic anti-OX40 (CD134) antibody, and patients were treated with it. General study points: Compared with others, partial responders at 0.1-3.0 mg/kg displayed clonal expansion among the lowest. At 0.1 to 3.0 mg/kg, CD4+ and CD8+ blood T cells expanded clonally by week 6.

Clones were sequenced by immunoSEQ multiplex PCR, and TCRdb holds only the in-frame ones, with some missing. The table records 87,000 or so clones, around 85% of them present only once. The CDR3 length is 12 residues. V dropped 5 bases and J dropped 5; count of bases not matched to a gene: 3. The germline V gene encodes CDR1 SEHNR and CDR2 FQNEAQ (reference sequence). The specimen was CD4+ or CD8+ T cells sorted from blood, collected in a trial of the OX40 agonist ivuxolimab. This TCR derives from an adult with an advanced solid tumor such as melanoma, head and neck, liver or kidney cancer. This chain joins TRBV7-9 and TRBJ2-7; 7 positions agree with TRBD1. The CDR3 bases are TGTGCCAGCAGCACGACAGGGCACGAGCAGTACTTC. Its translation: CASSTTGHEQYF.